These 20 T cell receptor beta chains share one sample of origin, sequenced in a study of memory CD4+ T cells and cytomegalovirus serostatus. Single viable CD3+CD4+CD8-CD45RO+ cells were sorted as the memory CD4+ T cells. Clones were read by immunoSEQ multiplex PCR, and TCRdb kept only the in-frame ones, dropping some. The sample contains under 50,000 clones, approximately 74% of which appear only once. Sequenced material: memory CD4+ T cells from blood. The receptors come from an adult in good health and CMV-seropositive.

The genes are TRBV7-3 and TRBJ1-1; weak D call: TRBD1 (5 bases). Per germline, CDR1 SGHTA and CDR2 FQGTGA. The CDR3 extends over 13 amino acids. V shed 3 bases and J shed 5 bases, with 10 bases lying between them. CDR3 residues: CASSLNSGTEAFF. CDR3 sequence (DNA): TGTGCCAGCAGCTTGAACTCAGGGACTGAAGCTTTCTTT.

This clone is deemed medium-sized. The chain uses TRBV18 and TRBJ2-5, with 8 bases matching TRBD2. CDR3 length equals 16 residues. V dropped 3 bases and J dropped 2; count of bases not matched to a gene: 8. CDR1 is KGHSH, CDR2 LQKENI, per germline. CDR3 protein: CASSPPFSGEQETQYF. The CDR3 DNA is TGTGCCAGCTCACCCCCGTTTAGCGGGGAACAAGAGACCCAGTACTTC.

The rearrangement joins TRBV19 to TRBJ2-5, with D tentatively TRBD1 or TRBD2 (7 bases each). The ends were cut back, 9 bases at V and 0 bases at J, with 14 bases in the middle. This CDR3 comprises 14 residues. Germline V gives CDR1 LNHDA, CDR2 SQIVND (reference sequence). CDR3 loop: CASGRGGYQETQYF. The CDR3 DNA reads as TGTGCCAGCGGCAGGGGGGGGTACCAAGAGACCCAGTACTTC. Looking up the rest from reference TRBV19 and TRBJ2-5 gives the full variable domain: DGGITQSPKYLFRKEGQNVTLSCEQNLNHDAMYWYRQDPGQGLRLIYYSQIVNDFQKGDIAEGYSVSREKKESFPLTVTSAQKNPTAFYLCASGRGGYQETQYFGPGTRLLVL.

The chain uses TRBV5-1 and TRBJ2-3; a weak D match, TRBD2 (6 bases). Germline V lookup: CDR1 SGHRS, CDR2 YFSETQ. The V and J ends lost 4 bases and 1 base respectively, with 13 bases between them. The CDR3 length is 15 residues. Here the CDR3 DNA reads TGCGCCAGCAGCGGGGCTAGCGCCGGCACAGATACGCAGTATTTT. Protein product: CASSGASAGTDTQYF.

The chain links TRBV4-2 to TRBJ1-5; no clear D gene. The germline gives CDR1 LGHNA, CDR2 YNFKEQ. This CDR3 is 15 amino acids long. Deletions cut 3 bases from V and 3 bases from J, with 12 bases between. As DNA, the CDR3 is TGTGCCAGCAGCCAGGACCCCTCTTTCAATCAGCCCCAGCATTTT. This sequence encodes CASSQDPSFNQPQHF.

The rearrangement joins TRBV7-2 to TRBJ2-5; D remains ambiguous. This CDR3 is 15 amino acids long. Trimming removed 3 bases at V and 5 bases at J, with 16 bases between. Germline V lookup: CDR1 SGHTA, CDR2 FQGNSA. Here the CDR3 reads CASSFGQSEQETQYF. The DNA for the CDR3 is TGTGCCAGCAGCTTCGGGCAGTCCGAGCAGGAGACCCAGTACTTC.

This clone has only a few counts. The V and J genes are TRBV19 and TRBJ1-2; D is unresolved. Trimming removed 0 bases from V and 10 bases from J, with 6 bases in between. Germline lookup yields CDR1 LNHDA and CDR2 SQIVND (reference sequence). The CDR3 consists of 11 residues. This chain's CDR3 is CASSIETTYTF. DNA of the CDR3: TGTGCCAGTAGTATAGAAACCACCTACACCTTC.

This chain uses TRBV10-1 with TRBJ1-1; possibly TRBD1 for D (6 bases). The CDR3 contains 14 residues. With 2 bases removed from V and 3 bases from J, the gap between germline ends came to 10 bases. Germline V gene sequence: CDR1 WNHNN, CDR2 SYGVQD (reference sequence). The CDR3 DNA follows: TGCGCCAGCAGTGAGCAGGGGTACGACACTGAAGCTTTCTTT. It yields the protein CASSEQGYDTEAFF.

This clone has more than one count but fewer than ten. CDR3 in amino acids: CASSKGDGSSYEQYF. The CDR3 DNA reads TGTGCCAGCAGTAAGGGGGACGGAAGCTCCTACGAGCAGTACTTC. The chain joins TRBV25-1 to TRBJ2-7; the D gene is possibly TRBD1 (6 bases). Germline CDR1 reads MGHDK; CDR2 reads SYGVNS. The CDR3 extends over 15 amino acids. Trimming pared 5 bases from V and 0 bases from J, leaving 14 bases between.

The V call is TRBV10-2, the J call TRBJ1-3; D is undetermined. V shed 7 bases and J shed 4 bases, with 17 bases lying between them. This CDR3 region has 15 residues. Germline V lookup: CDR1 WSHSY, CDR2 SAAADI. CDR3 in DNA: TGCGCCAGCACCGCCAGCAGGTCGGCGGGAAACACCATATATTTT. Translating gives CASTASRSAGNTIYF.

This clone appeared once. The V gene is TRBV20-1, the J gene TRBJ2-7, with D unclear. The CDR3 is 11 amino acids. Trimming left V 4 bases short and J 2 bases short, with 6 bases between. The germline gives CDR1 DFQATT, CDR2 SNEGSKA (reference sequence). The CDR3 coding sequence is TGCAGTGCTAACAACGCCTACGAGCAGTACTTC. Protein sequence: CSANNAYEQYF.

This rearrangement joins TRBV6-1 to TRBJ1-6; D uncertain. The CDR3 contains 13 residues. Germline V gene lookup returns CDR1 MNHNS and CDR2 SASEGT. V was trimmed by 11 bases and J by 7 bases, leaving 15 bases between them. CDR3 loop: CAGMDGYNSPLHF. The CDR3 nucleotides read TGTGCCGGTATGGACGGTTACAATTCACCCCTCCACTTT.

This clone was detected only a few times. J is TRBJ1-6 and V is TRBV7-9; the D gene is possibly TRBD1 (5 bases). The CDR3 extends over 15 amino acids. CDR1 is SEHNR, CDR2 FQNEAQ, per germline (reference sequence). V lost 6 bases, J lost 10 bases, and 19 bases lay in between. CDR3 loop: CASSPSRGVESPLHF. CDR3 DNA sequence: TGTGCCAGCAGTCCCTCCCGAGGGGTAGAATCACCCCTCCACTTT.

The rearrangement links TRBV11-2 to TRBJ1-3, with D tentatively TRBD1 (5 bases). The CDR3 contains 14 residues. The germline CDR1 and CDR2 sequences are SGHAT and FQNNGV. Trimming stripped 1 base from V and 1 base from J, with 5 bases between. CDR3 loop: CASSLGGSGNTIYF. CDR3 in DNA: TGTGCCAGCAGCTTAGGGGGGTCTGGAAACACCATATATTTT.

The chain has TRBV19 and TRBJ1-1; 9 nucleotides match TRBD1. The trim removed 4 bases at V and 5 bases at J, leaving 8 bases unmatched. CDR1 LNHDA and CDR2 SQIVND come from the germline V gene (reference sequence). This CDR3 comprises 15 residues. The CDR3 sequence: CASSNNRGPGTEAFF. In nucleotides, the CDR3 is TGTGCCAGTAGTAATAACAGGGGGCCTGGGACTGAAGCTTTCTTT.

This rearrangement joins TRBV4-1 to TRBJ1-1; 7 bases are a match to TRBD1. V dropped 1 base and J dropped 6; count of bases not matched to a gene: 8. Germline V CDR1 and CDR2: MGHRA, YSYEKL. The CDR3 contains 15 residues. CDR3: CASSQVTGPSPEAFF. Here the CDR3 DNA reads TGCGCCAGCAGCCAAGTGACAGGGCCCAGTCCTGAAGCTTTCTTT.

Only a few counts were recorded for this clone. The chain recombines TRBV5-1 with TRBJ2-2, with D possibly being TRBD2 (5 bases). The CDR3 sequence is 18 residues long. Deletions cut 0 bases from V and 0 bases from J, with 15 bases between. The germline gives CDR1 SGHRS, CDR2 YFSETQ. The CDR3 loop reads CASSLGASPRANTGELFF. The CDR3 DNA sequence: TGCGCCAGCAGCTTGGGTGCTAGCCCTCGGGCGAACACCGGGGAGCTGTTTTTT.

The chain employs TRBV2 and TRBJ1-2, with unresolved D. Germline V lookup: CDR1 SNHLY, CDR2 FYNNEI. This CDR3 region has 11 residues. The V end lost 7 bases, the J end lost 8 bases, and 11 bases lay between the germline ends. DNA for the CDR3: TGTGCCAGCACAGGTTTCAAGGGCTACACCTTC. Protein sequence: CASTGFKGYTF.

This clone was seen only a few times. In DNA, the CDR3 is TGCGCCAGCAGCCCCCTGGACAGGGGGGGCTACACCTTC. Encoded protein: CASSPLDRGGYTF. V is TRBV5-1 and J is TRBJ1-2; 10 nucleotides align to TRBD1. V lost 4 bases, J lost 8 bases, and 5 bases stayed unmatched. CDR1 is SGHRS and CDR2 is YFSETQ in the germline V gene. The CDR3 length is 13 residues. The whole variable domain, remainder taken from reference TRBV5-1 and TRBJ1-2, is KAGVTQTPRYLIKTRGQQVTLSCSPISGHRSVSWYQQTPGQGLQFLFEYFSETQRNKGNFPGRFSGRQFSNSRSEMNVSTLELGDSALYLCASSPLDRGGYTFGSGTRLTVV.

This clone was recorded a few times. Other nucleotide sequences from this sample produce the same CDR3. The chain combines TRBV2 with TRBJ2-5; no clear D. Germline V gene lookup returns CDR1 SNHLY and CDR2 FYNNEI. The length of the CDR3 is 13 residues. Between the trimmed V and J ends, which lost 6 bases and 2 bases, there was a span of 10 bases. The CDR3 DNA reads TGTGCCAGCAGCCCCTCGCGTCAAGAGACCCAGTACTTC. It yields the protein CASSPSRQETQYF.